What follows are 13 T cell receptor beta chains derived from one specimen sequenced in a study of T cell repertoires in cytomegalovirus infection. TCRdb called the reads again in MiXCR, with one record for every CDR3 protein. Among 650,000 to 850,000 distinct CDR3 sequences, under 35% were seen once, and the ten largest hold less than 15%. What these receptors recognize is not known. This sample comprised cultured CD8+ T cells from PBMCs, obtained from culture after CMV antigen stimulation. These receptors came from a human donor in good health (CMV status not recorded). Some clones in this sample may be carry-over from other donors' samples.

This clonotype has a handful of counts. The V call is TRBV7-6, the J call TRBJ1-1; TRBD1 aligns across 9 bases. The V gene's germline CDR1 is SGHVS and CDR2 FNYEAQ. J was trimmed by 8 bases and V by 8 bases; bases with no gene match: 3. This CDR3 comprises 11 residues. The CDR3 spells CASGDREEAFF. The CDR3 DNA follows: TGTGCCAGCGGGGACAGGGAGGAAGCTTTCTTT.

This clonotype turned up a few times. J is TRBJ1-1 and V is TRBV7-9; no firm D call. Germline loops: CDR1 SEHNR, CDR2 FQNEAQ (reference sequence). Trimming left V 2 bases short and J 1 base short, with 11 bases between. The CDR3 length is 15 residues. The CDR3: CASSLSPAANTEAFF. CDR3 bases: TGTGCCAGCAGCTTATCCCCAGCGGCGAACACTGAAGCTTTCTTT.

This clonotype was counted between two and nine times. The genes are TRBV24-1 and TRBJ1-1, with D unclear. This CDR3 is 12 amino acids long. Deletions cut 2 bases from V and 4 bases from J, with 4 bases between. Germline values: CDR1 KGHDR, CDR2 SFDVKD. CDR3 residues: CATSDWGTEAFF. DNA for the CDR3: TGTGCCACCAGTGATTGGGGCACTGAAGCTTTCTTT.

This clonotype was recorded many times. The CDR3 here is CASSLARPGGSSGANVLTF. The CDR3 nucleotides are TGTGCCAGCAGCTTAGCGAGGCCAGGGGGCTCATCTGGGGCCAACGTCCTGACTTTC. The chain recombines TRBV7-6 with TRBJ2-6, with 8 bases lining up with TRBD1. CDR3 length equals 19 residues. CDR1 is SGHVS, CDR2 FNYEAQ, per germline. The J segment lost 1 base and the V segment lost 0 bases, leaving 8 bases of the junction unmatched. The full variable domain, completed using reference TRBV7-6 and TRBJ2-6, is GAGVSQSPRYKVTKRGQDVALRCDPISGHVSLYWYRQALGQGPEFLTYFNYEAQQDKSGLPNDRFSAERPEGSISTLTIQRTEQRDSAMYRCASSLARPGGSSGANVLTFGAGSRLTVL.

This clonotype was seen at least ten times. As DNA, the CDR3 is TGTGCCAGCAGCTTAAGTCAGGGTATGAACACTGAAGCTTTCTTT. Its translation is CASSLSQGMNTEAFF. The chain is built from TRBV7-6 and TRBJ1-1; a possible D gene is TRBD1 (5 bases). The germline gives CDR1 SGHVS, CDR2 FNYEAQ. Trimming removed 2 bases from V and 0 bases from J, with 10 bases in between. The CDR3 is made up of 15 amino acids.

The chain carries TRBV9 and TRBJ2-2; TRBD2 matches 15 bases. The CDR3 has 18 residues. CDR1 SGDLS and CDR2 YYNGEE come from the germline V gene. Trimming removed 3 bases from V and 8 bases from J; junction bases left unmatched: 11. The CDR3: CASSGGLAGGRGAGELFF. DNA for the CDR3: TGTGCCAGCAGCGGTGGACTAGCGGGGGGGCGCGGAGCGGGGGAGCTGTTTTTT.

The rearrangement joins TRBV4-1 to TRBJ2-1; 9 nucleotides align to TRBD1. The CDR3 is 16 residues long. The germline gives CDR1 MGHRA, CDR2 YSYEKL. V shed 0 bases and J 4 bases; nucleotides not matched to a gene: 4. CDR3 coding DNA: TGCGCCAGCAGCCAAGATGAACAGGGGGCGTACAATGAGCAGTTCTTC. Translated, it gives CASSQDEQGAYNEQFF.

This clonotype was counted only a few times. The chain links TRBV10-3 to TRBJ1-2; 9 positions agree with TRBD1. Germline CDR1 is ENHRY and CDR2 is SYGVKD. The ends lost 6 bases at V and 4 bases at J; junction bases unmatched: 15. This CDR3 spans 17 amino acids. The CDR3 region is CAISSKMGQGQLYGYTF. For the CDR3, the DNA is TGTGCCATCAGCTCTAAAATGGGACAGGGCCAACTCTATGGCTACACCTTC.

This clonotype appeared many times. The chain recombines TRBV7-2 with TRBJ2-1; D perhaps matches TRBD1 (6 bases). Germline V lookup: CDR1 SGHTA, CDR2 FQGNSA. The CDR3 spans 14 residues. V dropped 8 bases and J dropped 8 bases, with 19 bases sitting between them. The CDR3 region is CASADLDSFYEQFF. CDR3 DNA: TGTGCCAGCGCCGACCTGGACAGCTTCTATGAGCAGTTCTTC.

V is TRBV4-1 and J is TRBJ2-7; D may correspond to TRBD1 or TRBD2 (5 bases each). Trimming cost V 1 base and J 4 bases, with 14 bases left between them. The germline CDR1 and CDR2 sequences are MGHRA and YSYEKL. The CDR3 loop spans 15 amino acids. The CDR3 loop is CASSQVYQGGYEQYV. CDR3 nucleotide sequence: TGCGCCAGCAGCCAAGTATACCAGGGCGGGTACGAGCAGTACGTC.

The V and J genes are TRBV19 and TRBJ2-7; maybe TRBD1 (6 bases). Germline V CDR1 and CDR2: LNHDA, SQIVND (reference sequence). The V end lost 4 bases, the J end lost 3 bases, and 16 bases lay between the germline ends. CDR3 size: 15 residues. CDR3 residues: CASSSHRDPGYEQYF. The CDR3 DNA reads as TGTGCCAGTAGTAGTCACAGGGATCCAGGCTACGAGCAGTACTTC.

Details on this clonotype: This clone may be a read error of a much larger clone one base away. This chain joins TRBV19 and TRBJ1-2, with 10 bases fitting TRBD1. Losses at the gene ends were 4 bases for V and 2 bases for J; bases not matched to a gene: 7. The CDR3 is 16 residues long. From germline, CDR1 is LNHDA and CDR2 SQIVND (reference sequence). The DNA for the CDR3 is TGTGCCAGTAGTACGCGGGGACAGGGGATAAACTATGGCTACACCTTC. Encoded protein: CASSTRGQGINYGYTF.

The rearrangement uses TRBV2 and TRBJ2-7; 7 bases are shared with TRBD1. The CDR3 extends over 13 amino acids. The ends lost 7 bases at V and 3 bases at J; junction bases unmatched: 6. CDR1 is SNHLY and CDR2 is FYNNEI in the germline V gene. For the CDR3, the DNA is TGTGCCAGCACCGGGACAGAAGACTACGAGCAGTACTTC. Its translation: CASTGTEDYEQYF.